This entry lists 28 T cell receptor beta chains sequenced from one sample in a study of cytomegalovirus exposure and HLA in healthy donors. The PCR used 60 Vbeta and 13 Jbeta primers. Assay: immunoSEQ multiplex PCR; the TCRdb copy retains only in-frame clones and omits some. The sample records 150,000 or so clones, approximately 88% being singletons. The sequenced sample consisted of PBMCs. These receptors were taken from a boy aged 2-15 years in good health and CMV-seronegative.

The gene calls are TRBV2 and TRBJ2-1, with TRBD2 as a possible D gene (6 bases). Germline lookup yields CDR1 SNHLY and CDR2 FYNNEI. The CDR3 loop spans 13 amino acids. V was trimmed by 9 bases and J by 4 bases, leaving 13 bases between them. CDR3 coding DNA: TGTGCCAGTTCCCTGGAGGGATACAATGAGCAGTTCTTC. Translating gives CASSLEGYNEQFF.

This clone showed up just once. This chain joins TRBV6-1 and TRBJ2-7; no firm D call. Trimming cost V 2 bases and J 5 bases, with 10 bases left between them. Per the germline V gene, CDR1 is MNHNS and CDR2 is SASEGT. CDR3 size: 13 residues. In nucleotides, the CDR3 is TGTGCCAGCAGTGAATTCCACGCAGACGAGCAGTACTTC. As protein: CASSEFHADEQYF.

V gene TRBV5-1 combines with J gene TRBJ1-1; D unresolved. The V gene's germline CDR1 is SGHRS and CDR2 YFSETQ. This CDR3 comprises 15 residues. V gave up 6 bases and J gave up 4 bases, with 19 bases separating them. CDR3 region: CASTPNAELATEAFF. As DNA, the CDR3 is TGCGCCAGCACCCCGAACGCGGAACTGGCCACTGAAGCTTTCTTT. The full variable domain, in which reference TRBV5-1 and TRBJ1-1 provide the parts outside the CDR3, is KAGVTQTPRYLIKTRGQQVTLSCSPISGHRSVSWYQQTPGQGLQFLFEYFSETQRNKGNFPGRFSGRQFSNSRSEMNVSTLELGDSALYLCASTPNAELATEAFFGQGTRLTVV.

The chain carries TRBV4-1 and TRBJ2-3; D is unresolved. V was trimmed by 1 base and J by 2 bases, leaving 13 bases between them. This CDR3 has 16 amino acids. Germline CDR1 is MGHRA and CDR2 is YSYEKL. CDR3 DNA sequence: TGCGCCAGCAGCCAAGTGGCAGGAATTAACACAGATACGCAGTATTTT. Residues: CASSQVAGINTDTQYF.

The gene calls are TRBV4-1 and TRBJ1-1; D might be TRBD1 (5 bases). This CDR3 is built from 12 residues. V lost 6 bases and J 3 bases, leaving 8 bases between the germline ends. Germline CDR1 reads MGHRA; CDR2 reads YSYEKL. This CDR3 is CASRGQYTEAFF. For the CDR3, the DNA is TGCGCCAGCAGGGGGCAGTACACTGAAGCTTTCTTT.

The V call is TRBV7-3, the J call TRBJ1-5; D gene unclear. The ends were cut back, 11 bases at V and 6 bases at J, with 17 bases in the middle. CDR3 length equals 13 residues. Germline V gene sequence: CDR1 SGHTA, CDR2 FQGTGA. As DNA, the CDR3 is TGTGCCCGGCAGGCGGGGTTTCCTCAGCCCCAGCATTTT. This codes for CARQAGFPQPQHF.

This clone has a single count. The chain is built from TRBV28 and TRBJ2-7, with 14 bases matching TRBD2. This CDR3 has 17 amino acids. With 4 bases clipped from V and 3 bases from J, the junction kept 8 bases outside the gene matches. The germline CDR1 and CDR2 sequences are MDHEN and SYDVKM. The CDR3 here is CASSSPGLAGANYEQYF. CDR3 sequence (DNA): TGTGCCAGCAGTTCCCCGGGACTAGCGGGAGCAAACTACGAGCAGTACTTC.

This sequence joins TRBV25-1 and TRBJ2-7; 10 bases map to TRBD2. This CDR3 region has 14 residues. The V and J ends lost 4 bases and 7 bases, in that order; junction bases with no gene match: 7. Germline lookup yields CDR1 MGHDK and CDR2 SYGVNS. For the CDR3, the DNA is TGTGCCAGCAGTGCGAGGACTAGCGGATGGGAGCAGTACTTC. Amino acids: CASSARTSGWEQYF.

This clone turned up a few times. V usage is TRBV9 and J usage is TRBJ2-1, with 8 bases that match TRBD2. There are 16 residues in the CDR3. J lost 4 bases, V lost 0 bases, and 6 bases had no gene match. CDR1 SGDLS and CDR2 YYNGEE come from the germline V gene. The CDR3 sequence: CASSVGGSGTYNEQFF. The CDR3 region has the DNA TGTGCCAGCAGCGTAGGGGGTAGCGGGACGTACAATGAGCAGTTCTTC.

V gene TRBV29-1 combines with J gene TRBJ2-3, with a tentative D call TRBD1 (6 bases). From germline, CDR1 is SQVTM and CDR2 ANQGSEA. The CDR3 contains 13 residues. The V and J ends lost 5 bases and 0 bases respectively, with 9 bases between them. The CDR3 region is CSVPQGSTDTQYF. CDR3 nucleotide sequence: TGCAGCGTTCCCCAGGGGAGCACAGATACGCAGTATTTT.

The V and J genes are TRBV6-1 and TRBJ2-1, with 13 bases matching TRBD2. The CDR3 covers 19 residues. Germline V gene sequence: CDR1 MNHNS, CDR2 SASEGT. V shed 4 bases, J shed 2 bases, and the junction held 11 bases outside the gene matches. CDR3 DNA: TGTGCCAGCAGTGCCACCAGGCGACTAGCGGGGGGAACCTACAATGAGCAGTTCTTC. This encodes CASSATRRLAGGTYNEQFF.

V usage is TRBV5-1 and J usage is TRBJ2-2; D ambiguous. CDR3 length: 17 amino acids. V was cut by 0 bases and J by 0 bases, with 12 bases left in between. The germline V gene encodes CDR1 SGHRS and CDR2 YFSETQ. The CDR3 DNA is TGCGCCAGCAGCTTGGTTAGGAATCGGGCGAACACCGGGGAGCTGTTTTTT. As protein: CASSLVRNRANTGELFF. The variable domain in full, completed from reference TRBV5-1 and TRBJ2-2, reads KAGVTQTPRYLIKTRGQQVTLSCSPISGHRSVSWYQQTPGQGLQFLFEYFSETQRNKGNFPGRFSGRQFSNSRSEMNVSTLELGDSALYLCASSLVRNRANTGELFFGEGSRLTVL.

The V and J genes are TRBV7-7 and TRBJ2-2; D is unclear. V was cut by 2 bases and J by 6 bases, with 10 bases left in between. From germline, CDR1 is SSHAT and CDR2 FNYEAQ (reference sequence). The CDR3 loop spans 14 amino acids. CDR3 in amino acids: CASSLFSSAGELFF. The DNA of the CDR3 is TGTGCCAGCAGCTTATTTTCTTCGGCCGGGGAGCTGTTTTTT.

This clone was seen once. The chain recombines TRBV28 with TRBJ2-2; 8 bases agree with TRBD2. Germline assignment: CDR1 MDHEN and CDR2 SYDVKM. V lost 2 bases, J lost 5 bases, and 10 bases stayed unmatched. This CDR3 has 17 residues. CDR3 coding DNA: TGTGCCAGCAGTTTAGGGACTAGAGTTGGGAGGACCGGGGAGCTGTTTTTT. Its protein product is CASSLGTRVGRTGELFF.

Concerning this clone: At the DNA level, this CDR3 is encoded by other sequences in the same sample as well. The chain recombines TRBV5-1 with TRBJ2-2, with 9 bases aligning to TRBD1. The germline V gene has CDR1 SGHRS and CDR2 YFSETQ. The CDR3 is 15 residues long. The ends lost 0 bases at V and 4 bases at J; junction bases unmatched: 1. CDR3 sequence (DNA): TGCGCCAGCAGCTTGGGACAGGGGGGCACCGGGGAGCTGTTTTTT. It codes for CASSLGQGGTGELFF.

This chain uses TRBV13 with TRBJ2-7, with TRBD1 matching 8 bases. V gave up 3 bases and J gave up 3 bases; unmatched junction bases: 7. This CDR3 spans 15 amino acids. Germline assignment: CDR1 PRHDT and CDR2 FYEKMQ (reference sequence). The CDR3 protein is CASSLETGVGYEQYF. CDR3 DNA: TGTGCCAGCAGCTTGGAGACAGGGGTAGGCTACGAGCAGTACTTC.

The chain employs TRBV28 and TRBJ2-2, with TRBD1 identical over 9 bases. This CDR3 is built from 15 residues. Per the germline V gene, CDR1 is MDHEN and CDR2 is SYDVKM. J lost 9 bases, V lost 8 bases, and 13 bases had no gene match. The DNA for the CDR3 is TGTGCCAGCTGTCCCAGTTGGGGACAGGGAAGGGAGCTGTTTTTT. Translated: CASCPSWGQGRELFF.

The gene calls are TRBV29-1 and TRBJ2-5, with 7 bases identical to TRBD1. Unmatched junction bases numbered 7, after V lost 4 bases and J lost 2 bases. The CDR3 spans 14 residues. The V gene's germline CDR1 is SQVTM and CDR2 ANQGSEA. The CDR3 reads CSVGGQIKQETQYF. The DNA for the CDR3 is TGCAGCGTTGGGGGACAGATTAAACAAGAGACCCAGTACTTC.

A single count supports this clone. The chain carries TRBV7-8 and TRBJ2-7, with a possible D match to TRBD2 (6 bases). Trimming removed 1 base from V and 3 bases from J, with 10 bases in between. The V gene's germline CDR1 is SGHVS and CDR2 FQNEAQ. The CDR3 covers 14 residues. The CDR3 loop is CASSLGAGNYEQYF. CDR3 nucleotides: TGTGCCAGCAGCTTAGGGGCGGGGAACTACGAGCAGTACTTC.

The chain couples TRBV14 to TRBJ1-2; weak D call: TRBD1 (5 bases). Per germline, CDR1 SGHDN and CDR2 FVKESK. The CDR3 length is 19 residues. With 0 bases removed from V and 0 bases from J, the gap between germline ends came to 20 bases. The CDR3 loop is CASSQDGWSSQATNYGYTF. In DNA form, the CDR3 reads TGTGCCAGCAGCCAAGATGGGTGGTCTTCACAGGCAACTAACTATGGCTACACCTTC.

The chain is built from TRBV7-8 and TRBJ1-3; TRBD1 might be the D (6 bases). In germline, CDR1 is SGHVS, CDR2 FQNEAQ. The length of the CDR3 is 18 residues. V was clipped by 1 base and J by 0 bases, with 16 bases between them. The CDR3 nucleotides read TGTGCCAGCAGCTTAGTAGGCGGGGGGCTCCTCTCTGGAAACACCATATATTTT. Its protein product is CASSLVGGGLLSGNTIYF.

V gene TRBV5-6 combines with J gene TRBJ1-3; 11 bases map to TRBD1. V shed 3 bases and J 5 bases; nucleotides not matched to a gene: 4. This CDR3 contains 15 residues. Germline CDR1 is SGHDT and CDR2 is YYEEEE. CDR3 sequence: CASSWRDRGRNTIYF. CDR3 nucleotides: TGTGCCAGCAGCTGGAGGGACAGGGGGAGAAACACCATATATTTT. The variable domain in full, completed from reference TRBV5-6 and TRBJ1-3, reads DAGVTQSPTHLIKTRGQQVTLRCSPKSGHDTVSWYQQALGQGPQFIFQYYEEEERQRGNFPDRFSGHQFPNYSSELNVNALLLGDSALYLCASSWRDRGRNTIYFGEGSWLTVV.

This chain connects TRBV7-3 to TRBJ1-1, with D hard to call. This CDR3 comprises 13 residues. Trimming took off 0 bases at V and 1 base at J, with 3 bases between the two ends. The germline V gene has CDR1 SGHTA and CDR2 FQGTGA. As DNA, the CDR3 is TGTGCCAGCAGCTTAACACAGAACACTGAAGCTTTCTTT. Amino acids: CASSLTQNTEAFF.

This sequence joins TRBV6-5 and TRBJ2-7; TRBD2 matches 7 bases. Germline assignment: CDR1 MNHEY and CDR2 SVGAGI. This CDR3 has 14 residues. J was trimmed by 4 bases and V by 2 bases; bases with no gene match: 5. The CDR3 here is CASSYRGVKYEQYF. For the CDR3, the DNA is TGTGCCAGCAGTTACCGGGGGGTTAAGTACGAGCAGTACTTC.

This chain joins TRBV28 and TRBJ1-2, with unresolved D. V was shortened by 5 bases and J by 4 bases, with 11 bases between the two germline ends. The CDR3 has 13 residues. The germline V gene has CDR1 MDHEN and CDR2 SYDVKM. This CDR3 is CASSLLNTYGYTF. The DNA for the CDR3 is TGTGCCAGCAGTCTACTAAACACCTATGGCTACACCTTC.

This rearrangement joins TRBV29-1 to TRBJ1-1, with a tentative D call TRBD1 (5 bases). Trimming removed 6 bases from V and 7 bases from J, with 15 bases in between. Germline assignment: CDR1 SQVTM and CDR2 ANQGSEA. The CDR3 extends over 12 amino acids. The CDR3 loop is CSVATGVYEAFF. CDR3 DNA sequence: TGCAGCGTCGCGACGGGGGTGTATGAAGCTTTCTTT.

The V call is TRBV2, the J call TRBJ2-3; 7 bases align to TRBD2. The CDR3 is made up of 12 amino acids. Trimming cost V 10 bases and J 2 bases; bases outside gene matches: 3. Germline V CDR1 and CDR2: SNHLY, FYNNEI. The CDR3 spells CATTSDTDTQYF. CDR3 bases: TGTGCCACCACTAGCGACACAGATACGCAGTATTTT.

V is TRBV28 and J is TRBJ1-4; no clear D gene. Trimming shortened V by 3 bases and J by 0 bases, and 11 bases separated the two germline ends. Germline-derived CDR1 and CDR2 are MDHEN and SYDVKM. The CDR3 covers 16 residues. CDR3 sequence (DNA): TGTGCCAGCAGTTTGGCCTCAGATGCAACTAATGAAAAACTGTTTTTT. Its protein is CASSLASDATNEKLFF.